This TCR beta chain was recorded in a study of T cell responses to AZD1222 COVID-19 vaccine. Study information: Second doses that came at about 4 or about 12 weeks were put together. Findings and limits, study-wide: It should be noted that donors were predominantly white British and more often female, and clonal diversity was possibly underestimated. A reported finding is that nearly half of spike-specific TCRs target unmutated variant regions.

V lost 2 bases, J lost 0 bases, and 8 bases lay in between. CDR1 is LNHDA, CDR2 SQIVND, per germline (reference sequence). CDR3 length: 15 amino acids. In the case of this clone: Its antigen is currently unknown.

The method was immunoSEQ multiplex PCR; TCRdb's version includes in-frame clones alone and lacks a portion of them. The sample includes 140,000 to 150,000 clones, approximately 88% of them seen just once. The chain joins TRBV19 to TRBJ1-3, with a possible D match to TRBD1 (5 bases). This TCR derives from an adult in good health. Source: peripheral blood, taken on day 0 of AZD1222 vaccination. The CDR3 loop is CASSILRVSGNTIYF. Here the CDR3 DNA reads TGTGCCAGTAGTATACTCAGGGTCTCTGGAAACACCATATATTTT.